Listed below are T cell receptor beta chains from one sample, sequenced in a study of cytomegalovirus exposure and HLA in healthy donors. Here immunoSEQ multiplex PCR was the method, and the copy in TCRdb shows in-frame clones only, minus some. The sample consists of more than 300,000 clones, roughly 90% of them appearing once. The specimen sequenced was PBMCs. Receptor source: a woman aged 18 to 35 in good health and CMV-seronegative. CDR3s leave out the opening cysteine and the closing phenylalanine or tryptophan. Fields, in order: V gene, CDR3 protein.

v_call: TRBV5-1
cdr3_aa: ASSLGGTASTDTQY

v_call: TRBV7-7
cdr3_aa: ASSLDRGQETQY

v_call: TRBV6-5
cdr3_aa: ASSYGLTGELF

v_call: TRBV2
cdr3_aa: ASREGTGYEQY

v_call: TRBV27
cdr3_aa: ASRGTGGASSEAF

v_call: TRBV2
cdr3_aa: ASMGWGHVTDTQY

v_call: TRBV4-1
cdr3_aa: ASSHSNRGELAYNEQF

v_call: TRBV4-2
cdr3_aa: ASSQDRGAYSNQPQH

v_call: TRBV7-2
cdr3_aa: ASSSGTVYTEAF

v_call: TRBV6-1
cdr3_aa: ASSGLVRRSDTQY

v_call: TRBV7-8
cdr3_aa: ASSSDRAVEQY

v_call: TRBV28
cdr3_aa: ASIASGGTSMGNEQF

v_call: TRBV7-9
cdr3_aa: ASSFIQTRGQETQY

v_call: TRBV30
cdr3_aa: ALIAGGLPRSSTDTQY

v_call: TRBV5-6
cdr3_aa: ASRRPGGRAGANVLT

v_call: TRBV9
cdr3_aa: ASSGIHWDRGSYGYT

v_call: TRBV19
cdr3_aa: ASTVAAGQPQH

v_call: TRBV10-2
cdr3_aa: ASSVPVMSGSLLNTGELF

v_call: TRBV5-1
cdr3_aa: ASSPNPTSGTYNEQF

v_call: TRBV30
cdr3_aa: AWSRDRATEAF

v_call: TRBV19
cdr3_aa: ASSMGPSNQPQH

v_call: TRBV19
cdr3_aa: ASTGGTYNEQF

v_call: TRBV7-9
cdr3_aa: ASSPGEGYGTRYNEQF

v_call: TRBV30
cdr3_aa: AWSVHRRNSDQRAF

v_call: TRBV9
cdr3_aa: ASSGGSSYEQY

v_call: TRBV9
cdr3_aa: ASSVGRSGREQY

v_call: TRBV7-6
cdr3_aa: ASSLAKAGGHEQF

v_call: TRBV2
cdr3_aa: ASRGLLDYMNTEAF

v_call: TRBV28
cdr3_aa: ASRTVLNTGELF

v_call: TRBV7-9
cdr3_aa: ASTTGGYEQY

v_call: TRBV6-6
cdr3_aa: ASGSTSFNEQF

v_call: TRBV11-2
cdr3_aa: ASRQIGTYEQY

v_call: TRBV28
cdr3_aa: ASRSGGSGNTIY

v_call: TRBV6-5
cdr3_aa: ASSYRWTSGKETQY

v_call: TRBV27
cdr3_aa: ASSLGGSSYEQY

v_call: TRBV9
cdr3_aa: ASSVPRTGADEAF

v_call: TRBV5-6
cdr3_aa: ASSLGQGRNYEQY

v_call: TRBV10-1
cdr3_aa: ASSDSSNQPQH

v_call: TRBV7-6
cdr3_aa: ASSLETGGNQPQH

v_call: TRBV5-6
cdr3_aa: ASSLAGGYSTDTQY

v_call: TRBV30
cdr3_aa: AWSVFRGSNEQF

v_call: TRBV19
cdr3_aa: ASTPNNQPQH

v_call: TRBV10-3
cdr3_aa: AISDSERADPYEQY

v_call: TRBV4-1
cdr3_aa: ASSQRTGNYGYT

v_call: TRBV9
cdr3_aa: ASSVIAGEETQY

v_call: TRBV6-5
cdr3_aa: ASSPPREKGEQF

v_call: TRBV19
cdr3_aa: ASNGEYVNQPQH

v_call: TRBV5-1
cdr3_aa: ASSEGGQYGNTIY

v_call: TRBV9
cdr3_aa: ASSASGVLDTQY

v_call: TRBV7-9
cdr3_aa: ASSKAPIDQPQH

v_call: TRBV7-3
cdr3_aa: ASSPYGGDRMVYGYT

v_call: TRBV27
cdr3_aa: ASSFASGPSYEQY

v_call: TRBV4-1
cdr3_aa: ASSQAKEDGYTIY